The 6 T cell receptor beta chains below come from one sample, sequenced in a study of T cells after yellow fever vaccination (dated by TCRdb to between 2018 and 2020). The meaning of the sample's treatment or condition label: live attenuated yellow fever vaccine strain. The library was prepared using 5' RACE. Sequenced using an Illumina HiSeq 2500. TCRdb redid the processing of the public reads, applying fastp at Q25 and MiXCR, and retained in-frame beta chains. Each CDR3 protein appears once, grouped with its most common genes and DNA. This sample comprises under 600,000 distinct CDR3 sequences, 13% of them detected only once. In total, the top ten clones hold about an eighth of the sample. The sample was PBMCs, taken on the day of the yellow fever booster vaccination. The receptors derive from a man in his thirties or forties who received the YFV17D yellow fever vaccine.

The genes are TRBV19 and TRBJ1-2, with D uncertain. This CDR3 is 13 amino acids long. The V end lost 6 bases, the J end lost 5 bases, and 13 bases lay between the germline ends. CDR1 LNHDA and CDR2 SQIVND come from the germline V gene (reference sequence). The CDR3 DNA is TGTGCCAGTAGCCTTGAGGCGTCTTATGGCTACACCTTC. This sequence encodes CASSLEASYGYTF.

The sample holds a few counts of this clonotype. The chain couples TRBV4-3 to TRBJ2-3; TRBD2 matches at 9 bases. The CDR3 extends over 17 amino acids. CDR1 LGHNA and CDR2 YSLEER come from the germline V gene. The ends lost 0 bases at V and 0 bases at J; junction bases unmatched: 4. CDR3 nucleotides: TGCGCCAGCAGCCAAGATGGGCTAGCGGGGAGCACAGATACGCAGTATTTT. Its protein is CASSQDGLAGSTDTQYF.

Only a few counts were recorded for this clonotype. V is TRBV14 and J is TRBJ2-4, with no clear D. The CDR3 is 12 residues long. The V gene lost 3 bases and the J gene lost 5 bases, with 5 bases spanning the gap. The germline V gene has CDR1 SGHDN and CDR2 FVKESK. The CDR3 sequence: CASSHSQNIQYF. The CDR3 coding sequence is TGTGCCAGCAGCCACAGCCAAAACATTCAGTACTTC.

This chain connects TRBV6-1 to TRBJ2-2; D might be TRBD2 (6 bases). Germline-derived CDR1 and CDR2 are MNHNS and SASEGT. Deletions cut 6 bases from V and 6 bases from J, with 11 bases between. The CDR3 spans 13 residues. The CDR3 spells CASREGWAGELFF. DNA of the CDR3: TGTGCCAGCAGGGAGGGCTGGGCCGGGGAGCTGTTTTTT.

This rearrangement joins TRBV29-1 to TRBJ2-1, with D perhaps TRBD2 (5 bases). The germline CDR1 and CDR2 sequences are SQVTM and ANQGSEA. With 3 bases removed from V and 0 bases from J, the gap between germline ends came to 12 bases. The CDR3 is 15 amino acids. The CDR3 loop reads CSVDGGSSSYNEQFF. CDR3 coding DNA: TGCAGCGTTGACGGAGGCTCGAGCTCCTACAATGAGCAGTTCTTC.

The chain has TRBV15 and TRBJ2-1; 9 bases match TRBD2. The CDR3 runs to 15 residues. V lost 4 bases to trimming and J lost 3 bases; unmatched junction nucleotides: 4. Germline CDR1 LNHNV, CDR2 YYDKDF (reference sequence). The CDR3 coding sequence is TGTGCCACCAGCAAGGCACTAGCGGGCTACAATGAGCAGTTCTTC. It codes for CATSKALAGYNEQFF.